This TCR beta chain was recovered during a study of blood T cells in healthy people across ages. Each donor had 8 to 10 milliliters of peripheral blood drawn. In each sample, at least 7 million PBMCs were isolated. This clonotype was counted between two and nine times. No antigen is known for it. Combining a sample-barcoded 5' primer with a J-beta primer mix, a second PCR ran for roughly 6 to 12 cycles. TCRdb passed the 5' RACE reads through MiXCR, listing each CDR3 protein once. The sample lists 1.5 million to 2 million distinct CDR3 sequences, around 50% occurring once. CDR1 ENHRY and CDR2 SYGVKD come from the germline V gene. The V end lost 4 bases, the J end lost 4 bases, and 17 bases lay between the germline ends. The CDR3 spans 15 residues. Overall study findings and caveats: Across the age range, TCR beta diversity per million T cells fell in a roughly linear way. The unknown donor CMV status may have confounded expanded clonotype changes.

V gene TRBV10-3 combines with J gene TRBJ2-7, with D possibly TRBD2 on 6 matching bases. The sequence came from a woman aged 40 to 49 in good health. Source material: blood. The CDR3 region has the DNA TGTGCCATCAGTGTCGGCGGGGCCAACTCGTACGAGCAGTACTTC. This translates into CAISVGGANSYEQYF.